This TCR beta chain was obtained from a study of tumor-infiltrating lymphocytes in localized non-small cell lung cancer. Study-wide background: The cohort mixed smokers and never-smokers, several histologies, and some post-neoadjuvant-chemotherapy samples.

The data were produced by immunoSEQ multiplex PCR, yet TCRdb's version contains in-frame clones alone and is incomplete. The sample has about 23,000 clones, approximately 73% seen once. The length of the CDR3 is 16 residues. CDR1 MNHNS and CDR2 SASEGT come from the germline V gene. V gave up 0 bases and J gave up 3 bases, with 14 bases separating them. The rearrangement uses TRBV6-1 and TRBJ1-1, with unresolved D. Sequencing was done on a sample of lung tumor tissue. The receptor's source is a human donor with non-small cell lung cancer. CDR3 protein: CASSEALRHGDTEAFF. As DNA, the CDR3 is TGTGCCAGCAGTGAAGCGCTGAGGCATGGGGACACTGAAGCTTTCTTT.